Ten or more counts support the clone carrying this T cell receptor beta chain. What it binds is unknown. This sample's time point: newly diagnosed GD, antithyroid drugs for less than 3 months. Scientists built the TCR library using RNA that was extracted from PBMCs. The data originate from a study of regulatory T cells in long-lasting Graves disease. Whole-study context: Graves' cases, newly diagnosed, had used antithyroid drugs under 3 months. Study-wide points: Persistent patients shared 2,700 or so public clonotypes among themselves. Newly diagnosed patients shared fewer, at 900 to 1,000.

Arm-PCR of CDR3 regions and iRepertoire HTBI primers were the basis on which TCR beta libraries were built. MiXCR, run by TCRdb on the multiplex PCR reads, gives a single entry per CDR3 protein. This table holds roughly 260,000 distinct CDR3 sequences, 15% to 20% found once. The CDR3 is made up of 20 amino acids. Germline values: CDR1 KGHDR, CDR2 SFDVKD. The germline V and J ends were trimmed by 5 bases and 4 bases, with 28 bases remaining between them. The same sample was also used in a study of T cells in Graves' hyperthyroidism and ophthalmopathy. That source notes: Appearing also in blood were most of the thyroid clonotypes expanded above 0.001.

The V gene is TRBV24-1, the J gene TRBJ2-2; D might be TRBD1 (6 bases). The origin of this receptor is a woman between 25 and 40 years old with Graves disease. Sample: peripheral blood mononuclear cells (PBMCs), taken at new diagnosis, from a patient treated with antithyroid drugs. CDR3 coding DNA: TGTGCCACCAGTGCCGCAGGGGCTAGTGGGAATTCGTTTTTCACCGGGGAGCTGTTTTTT. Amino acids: CATSAAGASGNSFFTGELFF.